The 7 T cell receptor beta chains listed next were all sequenced from one sample in a study of brain T cells in children with intractable seizures. TCRdb's table, derived via immunoSEQ multiplex PCR, lists solely in-frame clones and lacks some. The data show approximately 60,000 clones, roughly 95% seen once. The sequenced sample was peripheral blood, obtained at surgery. The receptors here all came from a boy under three years old with focal cortical dysplasia and intractable seizures.

The chain has TRBV27 and TRBJ1-6; unclear D gene. This CDR3 region has 15 residues. Germline V gene data show CDR1 as MNHEY and CDR2 as SMNVEV (reference sequence). The V end was cut by 4 bases, the J end by 6 bases, with 13 bases between. The CDR3 protein is CASSSQEAFNSPLHF. CDR3 coding DNA: TGTGCCAGCAGTTCCCAGGAGGCTTTTAATTCACCCCTCCACTTT.

The chain couples TRBV7-8 to TRBJ1-5; a weak D match, TRBD1 (6 bases). The ends were cut back, 5 bases at V and 0 bases at J, with 14 bases in the middle. Per the germline V gene, CDR1 is SGHVS and CDR2 is FQNEAQ. CDR3 length: 16 residues. CDR3 region: CASSRATGYSNQPQHF. CDR3 nucleotide sequence: TGTGCCAGCAGCCGAGCAACAGGGTATAGCAATCAGCCCCAGCATTTT.

The chain joins TRBV3-1 (or the pseudogene TRBV3-2) to TRBJ2-2; tentative D call: TRBD1 (6 bases). This CDR3 region has 14 residues. Germline V gives CDR1 LGHDT, CDR2 YNNKEL (reference sequence). V gave up 6 bases and J gave up 1 base, with 9 bases separating them. The CDR3 DNA sequence: TGTGCCAGCAGGGACAGAGAGAACACCGGGGAGCTGTTTTTT. It specifies CASRDRENTGELFF.

The gene calls are TRBV7-2 and TRBJ2-3; 7 nucleotides match TRBD2. V lost 5 bases and J lost 4; bases outside the gene matches: 6. Per the germline V gene, CDR1 is SGHTA and CDR2 is FQGNSA. There are 14 residues in the CDR3. The CDR3 nucleotides read TGTGCCAGCAGCACCAGACTAGCCCCAGATACGCAGTATTTT. Protein: CASSTRLAPDTQYF.

This clone was picked up one time. The gene calls are TRBV7-2 and TRBJ2-5; TRBD2 is a possible D gene (5 bases). V gave up 3 bases and J gave up 5 bases, with 19 bases separating them. The CDR3 is 16 amino acids. In germline, CDR1 is SGHTA, CDR2 FQGNSA. The CDR3 loop reads CASSFGLAKNRETQYF. The CDR3 DNA sequence: TGTGCCAGCAGCTTTGGTCTAGCCAAAAACCGGGAGACCCAGTACTTC.

The gene calls are TRBV3-1 (or the pseudogene TRBV3-2) and TRBJ1-2, with 11 bases lining up with TRBD1. Germline assignment: CDR1 LGHDT and CDR2 YNNKEL (reference sequence). This CDR3 has 13 amino acids. V gave up 1 base and J gave up 8 bases; unmatched junction bases: 0. The CDR3 spells CASSQGTGGGYTF. DNA for the CDR3: TGTGCCAGCAGCCAAGGGACAGGGGGCGGCTACACCTTC.

The chain couples TRBV6-5 to TRBJ2-3; either TRBD1 or TRBD2 may fit D (5 bases each). This CDR3 is 14 amino acids long. The germline V and J ends were trimmed by 7 bases and 0 bases, with 11 bases remaining between them. CDR1 and CDR2 (germline): MNHEY, SVGAGI. For the CDR3, the DNA is TGTGCCAGCACTGGGACGTATAGCACAGATACGCAGTATTTT. This codes for CASTGTYSTDTQYF.